Sequencing of this TCR beta chain was carried out in a study of cytomegalovirus exposure and HLA in healthy donors. Study details: Early release data held about 92 million unique TCRs from HLA-typed donors.

The CDR3 length is 18 residues. Germline CDR1 and CDR2: SGDLS and YYNGEE. Trimming removed 2 bases from V and 0 bases from J; junction bases left unmatched: 5. Note on this clone: Its target is unknown.

It was with 60 Vbeta and 13 Jbeta primers that the PCR ran. Clones were sequenced by immunoSEQ multiplex PCR, and TCRdb holds only the in-frame ones, with some missing. This repertoire shows around 150,000 clones, roughly 70% found once; its top ten account for roughly 7.1%. Study-level results: According to the study, roughly 160 TCR beta chains were cytomegalovirus-associated. Excluded: some indistinguishable V segments such as TRBV6-2 and TRBV6-3.

The source is a man between 35 and 55 years old in good health and CMV-seropositive. V usage is TRBV9 and J usage is TRBJ2-1; 13 bases map to TRBD2. Sequenced input: PBMCs. The CDR3 here is CASSVTSGGASSYNEQFF. The CDR3 DNA is TGTGCCAGCAGCGTTACTAGCGGGGGGGCCTCCTCCTACAATGAGCAGTTCTTC.